This T cell receptor beta chain is drawn from a study of T cells after yellow fever vaccination. Study summary: The fractions with low cell numbers were processed using SMART-Seq v4 Ultra Low Input.

The CDR3 loop spans 15 amino acids. V gave up 1 base and J gave up 6 bases, with 14 bases separating them. Germline CDR1 and CDR2: SGHAT and FQNNGV. This clonotype was counted between two and nine times. A universal primer site and UMIs were added as TCR cDNA was made by 5'RACE template switching. TCRdb reanalysed the 5' RACE reads using MiXCR and keeps one entry per CDR3 protein. The sample yields fewer than 650,000 distinct CDR3 sequences, around a fifth seen once. The starting material was PBMCs, obtained approximately 22 days after the first yellow fever vaccination. The chain links TRBV11-2 to TRBJ2-3, with D perhaps TRBD1 (5 bases). This clonotype originated in a man younger than 35 who received the YFV17D yellow fever vaccine. CDR3 residues: CASSLVRGGPDTQYF. Written as DNA, the CDR3 is TGTGCCAGCAGCTTAGTAAGGGGTGGCCCCGATACGCAGTATTTT. The full variable domain, rest sourced from reference TRBV11-2 and TRBJ2-3, is EAGVAQSPRYKIIEKRQSVAFWCNPISGHATLYWYQQILGQGPKLLIQFQNNGVVDDSQLPKDRFSAERLKGVDSTLKIQPAKLEDSAVYLCASSLVRGGPDTQYFGPGTRLTVL.